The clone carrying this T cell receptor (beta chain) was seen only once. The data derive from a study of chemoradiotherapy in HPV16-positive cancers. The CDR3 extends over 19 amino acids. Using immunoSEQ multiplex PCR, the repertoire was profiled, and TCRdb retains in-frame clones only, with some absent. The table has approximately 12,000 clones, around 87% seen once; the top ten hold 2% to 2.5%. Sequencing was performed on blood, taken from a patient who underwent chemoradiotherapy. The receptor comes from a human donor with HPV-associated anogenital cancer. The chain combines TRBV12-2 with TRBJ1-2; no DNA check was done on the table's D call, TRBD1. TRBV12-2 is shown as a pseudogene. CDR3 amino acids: CASRSGGGDRGDRDRGYTF. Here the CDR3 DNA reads TGTGCAAGTCGCTCAGGGGGGGGAGACAGGGGCGACCGGGATCGTGGCTACACCTTC.